The 32 T cell receptor beta chains below come from one sample, sequenced in a study of blood T cell repertoires in COVID-19. TCRdb's copy holds only in-frame clones and misses some; the assay was immunoSEQ multiplex PCR. The table has 200,000 to 300,000 clones, 82% seen once. Input material: peripheral blood. The receptors here all came from a woman aged 80 or over with acute or convalescent COVID-19.

This chain connects TRBV5-4 to TRBJ2-3; 14 positions agree with TRBD2. The CDR3 is 20 amino acids. The germline CDR1 and CDR2 sequences are SGHNT and YYREEE (reference sequence). V shed 5 bases and J 0 bases; nucleotides not matched to a gene: 14. CDR3 region: CASSQRGMTSGRASTDTQYF. The CDR3 nucleotides read TGTGCCAGCAGTCAGAGGGGGATGACTAGCGGGAGGGCCAGCACAGATACGCAGTATTTT.

The rearrangement uses TRBV5-4 and TRBJ1-2, with 7 bases matching TRBD1. Looked up from germline, CDR1 is SGHNT and CDR2 is YYREEE (reference sequence). The CDR3 sequence is 13 residues long. Germline trimming cut 4 bases from V and 3 bases from J; bases unmatched to any gene: 3. The CDR3 loop reads CASSRTGDYGYTF. As DNA, the CDR3 is TGTGCCAGCAGCCGTACAGGGGACTATGGCTACACCTTC.

This rearrangement joins TRBV20-1 to TRBJ2-1; D not resolved. The germline gives CDR1 DFQATT, CDR2 SNEGSKA (reference sequence). This CDR3 is built from 11 residues. With 0 bases removed from V and 9 bases from J, the gap between germline ends came to 6 bases. As DNA, the CDR3 is TGCAGTGCTAGAGACCTACTTGAGCAGTTCTTC. Translated, it gives CSARDLLEQFF.

There are a few counts of this clone. The gene calls are TRBV5-6 and TRBJ1-1; the match to TRBD1 covers 8 bases. Looked up from germline, CDR1 is SGHDT and CDR2 is YYEEEE. V trimming: 3 bases; J trimming: 4 bases; junction bases outside the gene matches: 8. This CDR3 is 15 amino acids long. The CDR3 loop is CASSYRQGTRTEAFF. In DNA form, the CDR3 reads TGTGCCAGCAGCTACCGACAGGGGACTCGCACTGAAGCTTTCTTT.

The rearrangement links TRBV5-4 to TRBJ2-7; D possibly corresponds to TRBD2 (5 bases). Trimming removed 4 bases from V and 2 bases from J, with 13 bases in between. The germline V gene encodes CDR1 SGHNT and CDR2 YYREEE (reference sequence). The CDR3 is made up of 14 amino acids. DNA of the CDR3: TGTGCCAGCAGCCCCGGACTGGGAACCTACGAGCAGTACTTC. Its protein product is CASSPGLGTYEQYF.

The CDR3 reads CASSSKDRGLLTAFF. In DNA form, the CDR3 reads TGTGCCAGCAGCTCCAAGGACAGGGGATTGCTCACCGCTTTCTTT. The chain has TRBV11-1 and TRBJ1-1; 9 nucleotides agree with TRBD1. The CDR3 spans 15 residues. V was clipped by 4 bases and J by 11 bases; unmatched bases: 14. Looked up from germline, CDR1 is SGHAT and CDR2 is FQDESV (reference sequence).

This clone was observed once. The rearrangement uses TRBV6-5 and TRBJ1-2, with D maybe TRBD1 (6 bases). The CDR3 contains 14 residues. The germline V and J ends were trimmed by 5 bases and 2 bases, with 12 bases remaining between them. The germline V gene has CDR1 MNHEY and CDR2 SVGAGI. CDR3 residues: CASSITRGNYGYTF. The CDR3 DNA reads TGTGCCAGCAGTATAACGAGGGGGAACTATGGCTACACCTTC.

This sequence joins TRBV18 and TRBJ2-7; TRBD1 matches 8 bases. The CDR3 is made up of 16 amino acids. CDR1 is KGHSH, CDR2 LQKENI, per germline. Trimming removed 4 bases from V and 4 bases from J; junction bases left unmatched: 12. CDR3 coding DNA: TGTGCCAGCTCACGTTGGACAGGGAAGGTAGAGTACGAGCAGTACTTC. Its translation is CASSRWTGKVEYEQYF. Drawing the rest from reference TRBV18 and TRBJ2-7, the complete variable domain is NAGVMQNPRHLVRRRGQEARLRCSPMKGHSHVYWYRQLPEEGLKFMVYLQKENIIDESGMPKERFSAEFPKEGPSILRIQQVVRGDSAAYFCASSRWTGKVEYEQYFGPGTRLTVT.

The rearrangement uses TRBV7-3 and TRBJ1-6, with 7 bases fitting TRBD1. V lost 4 bases, J lost 6 bases, and 6 bases stayed unmatched. The CDR3 spans 15 residues. Germline-derived CDR1 and CDR2 are SGHTA and FQGTGA. The CDR3 nucleotides are TGTGCCAGCAGCTGGTCCGGGACAGCTAATTCACCCCTCCACTTT. The encoded protein is CASSWSGTANSPLHF.

The chain joins TRBV28 to TRBJ2-3, with D perhaps TRBD1 (6 bases). Looked up from germline, CDR1 is MDHEN and CDR2 is SYDVKM. V lost 7 bases and J lost 5, with 16 bases in between. The CDR3 has 14 residues. The DNA of the CDR3 is TGTGCCAGCAAACCACAGGGTTCCCAAGATACGCAGTATTTT. It encodes CASKPQGSQDTQYF.

The CDR3 DNA is TGTGCCAGCAGCTCCAAGACTAGCGGGGGGCCCACTCAAGAGACCCAGTACTTC. It codes for CASSSKTSGGPTQETQYF. The chain uses TRBV7-2 and TRBJ2-5; 13 bases match TRBD2. V gave up 4 bases and J gave up 2 bases; unmatched junction bases: 10. CDR1 SGHTA and CDR2 FQGNSA come from the germline V gene. The CDR3 runs 18 residues.

The chain combines TRBV3-1 (or the pseudogene TRBV3-2) with TRBJ2-1; TRBD2 matches at 12 bases. The J segment lost 2 bases and the V segment lost 5 bases, leaving 10 bases of the junction unmatched. The CDR3 contains 18 residues. Germline CDR1 is LGHDT and CDR2 is YNNKEL (reference sequence). The CDR3 nucleotides read TGTGCCAGCAGCATAGGACTAGCGGGGTCTGGGCCCTACAATGAGCAGTTCTTC. Its protein product is CASSIGLAGSGPYNEQFF.

This chain links TRBV12-5 with TRBJ1-3, with a tentative D call TRBD1 (5 bases). Trimming shortened V by 5 bases and J by 1 base, and 9 bases separated the two germline ends. The CDR3 covers 14 residues. The germline V gene has CDR1 LGHNT and CDR2 FRNRAP. The CDR3: CASGAGGSGNTIYF. Written as DNA, the CDR3 is TGTGCTAGTGGTGCCGGGGGATCTGGAAACACCATATATTTT.

The chain uses TRBV5-1 and TRBJ1-2; 7 bases map to TRBD1. The CDR3 length is 16 residues. Germline V gene data show CDR1 as SGHRS and CDR2 as YFSETQ. V was pared by 0 bases and J by 2 bases, with 7 bases of the junction left unmatched. CDR3 in amino acids: CASSLGLGGPNYGYTF. DNA of the CDR3: TGCGCCAGCAGCTTGGGTTTAGGGGGCCCGAACTATGGCTACACCTTC.

The chain employs TRBV11-2 and TRBJ1-4, with unresolved D. The germline V gene has CDR1 SGHAT and CDR2 FQNNGV. The CDR3 totals 17 residues. Trimming took 2 bases from V and 0 from J, leaving 13 bases between them. CDR3 in DNA: TGTGCCAGCAGCTTATTCTATGGGAGTGCAACTAATGAAAAACTGTTTTTT. It encodes CASSLFYGSATNEKLFF.

The V and J genes are TRBV6-5 and TRBJ1-4; D is ambiguous. The CDR3 spans 14 residues. The germline V gene encodes CDR1 MNHEY and CDR2 SVGAGI. V gave up 5 bases and J gave up 0 bases, with 7 bases separating them. The CDR3 region has the DNA TGTGCCAGCAGTCCCACGGCAACTAATGAAAAACTGTTTTTT. Protein sequence: CASSPTATNEKLFF.

V and J are TRBV3-1 (or the pseudogene TRBV3-2) and TRBJ2-3, with 9 bases identical to TRBD2. V gave up 4 bases and J gave up 4 bases; unmatched junction bases: 3. The CDR3 totals 14 residues. CDR1 LGHDT and CDR2 YNNKEL come from the germline V gene (reference sequence). CDR3 in amino acids: CASSRGRAPDTQYF. The CDR3 DNA reads TGTGCCAGCAGCCGCGGGAGGGCCCCAGATACGCAGTATTTT.

V and J are TRBV28 and TRBJ1-2; TRBD1 is a possible D gene (6 bases). This CDR3 contains 14 residues. The germline gives CDR1 MDHEN, CDR2 SYDVKM. Trimming removed 2 bases at V and 8 bases at J, with 15 bases between. The CDR3 DNA follows: TGTGCCAGCAGTTTAAGGGGGAGCATGGGGGGCTACACCTTC. This codes for CASSLRGSMGGYTF.

The J gene is TRBJ2-4, the V gene TRBV18, with 11 bases matching TRBD2. There are 12 residues in the CDR3. The V segment lost 5 bases and the J segment 13 bases; nucleotides outside the gene matches: 4. Germline-derived CDR1 and CDR2 are KGHSH and LQKENI. The CDR3: CASSASGGLQYF. In nucleotides, the CDR3 is TGTGCCAGCTCAGCTAGCGGGGGGCTGCAGTACTTC.

The chain employs TRBV5-8 and TRBJ2-1; TRBD2 is a possible D gene (6 bases). Germline CDR1 and CDR2: SGHTS and YDEGEE. The CDR3 spans 16 residues. With 3 bases removed from V and 0 bases from J, the gap between germline ends came to 13 bases. The chain's CDR3 is CASSSRGVSSYNEQFF. The CDR3 nucleotides read TGTGCCAGCAGCTCACGCGGGGTTAGCTCCTACAATGAGCAGTTCTTC.

V usage is TRBV9 and J usage is TRBJ2-3; 7 bases match TRBD1. V lost 0 bases to trimming and J lost 2 bases; unmatched junction nucleotides: 6. The CDR3 totals 16 residues. Germline loops: CDR1 SGDLS, CDR2 YYNGEE. CDR3 in amino acids: CASSVEGTDFTDTQYF. The DNA for the CDR3 is TGTGCCAGCAGCGTAGAGGGGACAGACTTCACAGATACGCAGTATTTT.

This clone was counted a single time. This rearrangement joins TRBV6-6 to TRBJ1-1; 11 nucleotides align to TRBD1. This CDR3 comprises 15 residues. Trimming at V came to 6 bases and at J to 4 bases, leaving 7 bases not matched to a gene. CDR1 and CDR2 (germline): MNHNY, SVGAGI (reference sequence). The CDR3 region has the DNA TGTGCCAGCAGCGATCCGGGACAGGGGGTCACTGAAGCTTTCTTT. This gives the protein CASSDPGQGVTEAFF.

This clone is a singleton in its sample. This chain connects TRBV19 to TRBJ2-5, with 8 bases aligning to TRBD2. With 6 bases clipped from V and 1 base from J, the junction kept 7 bases outside the gene matches. The CDR3 contains 15 residues. Germline loops: CDR1 LNHDA, CDR2 SQIVND (reference sequence). CDR3 DNA sequence: TGTGCCAGTAGGAAGGCCGGGGGGGGCCAAGAGACCCAGTACTTC. Its protein product is CASRKAGGGQETQYF. Using reference TRBV19 and TRBJ2-5 for the parts outside the CDR3, the full variable domain is DGGITQSPKYLFRKEGQNVTLSCEQNLNHDAMYWYRQDPGQGLRLIYYSQIVNDFQKGDIAEGYSVSREKKESFPLTVTSAQKNPTAFYLCASRKAGGGQETQYFGPGTRLLVL.

The rearrangement uses TRBV15 and TRBJ1-1; no definite D call. From germline, CDR1 is LNHNV and CDR2 YYDKDF (reference sequence). Trimming pared 7 bases from V and 2 bases from J, leaving 14 bases between. The CDR3 extends over 14 amino acids. The CDR3 nucleotides read TGTGCCACCACCCCGGAGGTCCTTAACACTGAAGCTTTCTTT. It yields the protein CATTPEVLNTEAFF.

The chain joins TRBV4-3 to TRBJ2-2; TRBD1 might be the D (5 bases). With 0 bases removed from V and 11 bases from J, the gap between germline ends came to 13 bases. The CDR3 has 14 amino acids. CDR1 is LGHNA, CDR2 YSLEER, per germline. The CDR3 DNA sequence: TGCGCCAGCAGCCAAGATCTGAATTGGGGCGAGCTGTTTTTT. Translating gives CASSQDLNWGELFF.

V is TRBV14 and J is TRBJ2-7, with 10 nucleotides matching TRBD2. Trimming took 0 bases from V and 0 from J; bases not matched to a gene: 5. CDR3 size: 17 residues. Per the germline V gene, CDR1 is SGHDN and CDR2 is FVKESK. As DNA, the CDR3 is TGTGCCAGCAGCCAAGATCGGAGCGGGAGGGTCTCCTACGAGCAGTACTTC. This gives the protein CASSQDRSGRVSYEQYF. Full variable domain (missing parts from reference TRBV14 and TRBJ2-7): EAGVTQFPSHSVIEKGQTVTLRCDPISGHDNLYWYRRVMGKEIKFLLHFVKESKQDESGMPNNRFLAERTGGTYSTLKVQPAELEDSGVYFCASSQDRSGRVSYEQYFGPGTRLTVT.

This clone is a singleton in its sample. This rearrangement joins TRBV11-2 to TRBJ2-1, with 9 bases that match TRBD2. The junction had 5 bases not matched to a gene; V was cut back by 4 bases and J by 1 base. Germline-derived CDR1 and CDR2 are SGHAT and FQNNGV. CDR3 length: 16 residues. The CDR3 bases are TGTGCCAGCAGCTCAAATAGCGGGAGATCCTACAATGAGCAGTTCTTC. Amino acids: CASSSNSGRSYNEQFF.

The chain links TRBV15 to TRBJ1-4; perhaps TRBD1 as D (5 bases). CDR3 size: 15 residues. The V and J ends lost 3 bases and 4 bases respectively, with 12 bases between them. Germline assignment: CDR1 LNHNV and CDR2 YYDKDF (reference sequence). CDR3 in DNA: TGTGCCACCAGCAGCCAAATCGGGGGTAATGAAAAACTGTTTTTT. Translating gives CATSSQIGGNEKLFF.

The chain joins TRBV11-3 to TRBJ2-2; 9 positions agree with TRBD1. From germline, CDR1 is SGHNT and CDR2 YENEEA. The CDR3 extends over 14 amino acids. With V trimmed by 5 bases and J by 7 bases, 5 bases remained unmatched. The CDR3 DNA is TGTGCCAGCAGCCAACAGGGGGCAAACGGGGAGCTGTTTTTT. It encodes CASSQQGANGELFF. The whole variable domain, remainder taken from reference TRBV11-3 and TRBJ2-2, is EAGVVQSPRYKIIEKKQPVAFWCNPISGHNTLYWYLQNLGQGPELLIRYENEEAVDDSQLPKDRFSAERLKGVDSTLKIQPAELGDSAVYLCASSQQGANGELFFGEGSRLTVL.

The J gene is TRBJ1-5, the V gene TRBV19; D is ambiguous. This CDR3 region has 14 residues. The V and J ends lost 5 bases and 0 bases respectively, with 8 bases between them. Germline-derived CDR1 and CDR2 are LNHDA and SQIVND (reference sequence). CDR3 nucleotides: TGTGCCAGTAGTTCCGAGGATAGCAATCAGCCCCAGCATTTT. Protein sequence: CASSSEDSNQPQHF.

J is TRBJ2-5 and V is TRBV4-1; unclear D gene. This CDR3 region has 13 residues. V lost 3 bases, J lost 5 bases, and 10 bases lay in between. From germline, CDR1 is MGHRA and CDR2 YSYEKL. The CDR3 region has the DNA TGCGCCAGCAGCCATCCGGGTTGGGAGACCCAGTACTTC. This gives the protein CASSHPGWETQYF.

This clone was recorded a few times. The chain has TRBV6-5 and TRBJ1-2, with a tentative D call TRBD1 (5 bases). This CDR3 has 13 residues. Per the germline V gene, CDR1 is MNHEY and CDR2 is SVGAGI. V was cut by 8 bases and J by 4 bases, with 14 bases left in between. In DNA form, the CDR3 reads TGTGCCAGCGACAGAGGACGGTCCTATGGCTACACCTTC. Translating it yields CASDRGRSYGYTF.